What follows are 28 T cell receptor beta chains derived from one specimen sequenced in a study of blood T cell repertoires in COVID-19. Sequencing used immunoSEQ multiplex PCR; TCRdb keeps in-frame clones, though not all of them. The table shows 150,000 to 200,000 clones, with about 92% occurring only once. The sample consisted of peripheral blood. The receptors shown here come from a man between 60 and 75 years old with active or convalescent COVID-19.

Written as DNA, the CDR3 is TGTGCCAGCAGCCCCTCCAGGACAGGGCCACCTGGCTACACCTTC. Translating gives CASSPSRTGPPGYTF. V and J are TRBV6-5 and TRBJ1-2; 8 positions agree with TRBD1. The germline V gene has CDR1 MNHEY and CDR2 SVGAGI. The CDR3 length is 15 residues. Trimming took 6 bases from V and 7 from J; bases not matched to a gene: 13.

The chain couples TRBV7-2 to TRBJ2-1; D possibly corresponds to TRBD2 (5 bases). The CDR3 length is 16 residues. Germline loops: CDR1 SGHTA, CDR2 FQGNSA. Trimming shortened V by 5 bases and J by 0 bases, and 14 bases separated the two germline ends. The CDR3 bases are TGTGCCAGCAGCCCTCTCAACGGGAACTCCTACAATGAGCAGTTCTTC. This codes for CASSPLNGNSYNEQFF.

The chain uses TRBV6-6 and TRBJ2-5; TRBD1 agrees at 7 bases. CDR1 MNHNY and CDR2 SVGAGI come from the germline V gene (reference sequence). The CDR3 has 15 amino acids. Unmatched junction bases numbered 7, after V lost 4 bases and J lost 2 bases. The CDR3 DNA reads TGTGCCAGCAGTTCCGCACTGACAGGGCAAGAGACCCAGTACTTC. The encoded protein is CASSSALTGQETQYF.

The genes are TRBV4-1 and TRBJ1-4, with D possibly TRBD1 on 6 matching bases. CDR1 MGHRA and CDR2 YSYEKL come from the germline V gene. This CDR3 has 17 amino acids. Trimming shortened V by 1 base and J by 8 bases, and 20 bases separated the two germline ends. The CDR3 coding sequence is TGCGCCAGCAGCCAAGGCCGAGACAGGCGCCTAGTGGAAAAACTGTTTTTT. Translation: CASSQGRDRRLVEKLFF.

The V and J genes are TRBV5-1 and TRBJ2-1, with 10 nucleotides matching TRBD1. Unmatched junction bases numbered 5, after V lost 4 bases and J lost 4 bases. CDR3 length equals 15 residues. Germline V gene data show CDR1 as SGHRS and CDR2 as YFSETQ. CDR3 coding DNA: TGCGCCAGCAGCGCGGACAGGGGGGGATACAATGAGCAGTTCTTC. It is translated as CASSADRGGYNEQFF.

This clone was found once. The genes are TRBV2 and TRBJ2-1; 7 bases fit TRBD1. Unmatched junction bases numbered 12, after V lost 7 bases and J lost 6 bases. The CDR3 runs to 15 residues. Germline CDR1 is SNHLY and CDR2 is FYNNEI. CDR3 loop: CASTKVGTEVNEQFF. The CDR3 region has the DNA TGTGCCAGCACTAAAGTGGGGACAGAAGTCAATGAGCAGTTCTTC.

The rearrangement uses TRBV5-8 and TRBJ1-5, with 7 bases that match TRBD1. The germline V gene has CDR1 SGHTS and CDR2 YDEGEE. This CDR3 region has 16 residues. V lost 1 base to trimming and J lost 4 bases; unmatched junction nucleotides: 8. This chain's CDR3 is CASSLRRGLSNQPQHF. As DNA, the CDR3 is TGTGCCAGCAGCTTGAGGAGGGGGCTATCGAATCAGCCCCAGCATTTT.

The chain carries TRBV27 and TRBJ1-1; 7 bases are shared with TRBD1. The trim removed 6 bases at V and 4 bases at J, leaving 11 bases unmatched. This CDR3 spans 15 amino acids. Germline CDR1 is MNHEY and CDR2 is SMNVEV (reference sequence). CDR3 amino acids: CASSRTPGGFTEAFF. In DNA, the CDR3 is TGTGCCAGCAGCCGGACCCCAGGGGGATTCACTGAAGCTTTCTTT.

The J gene is TRBJ1-4, the V gene TRBV5-4; 8 nucleotides match TRBD1. Trimming removed 7 bases from V and 7 bases from J; junction bases left unmatched: 6. Germline-derived CDR1 and CDR2 are SGHNT and YYREEE (reference sequence). The CDR3 runs 13 residues. CDR3: CASGGTGLEKLFF. CDR3 nucleotides: TGTGCCAGCGGTGGGACAGGCCTTGAAAAACTGTTTTTT.

DNA of the CDR3: TGTGCCAGTAGGACCGGGACAGGGGAGATCACTGAAGCTTTCTTT. Its protein product is CASRTGTGEITEAFF. This chain connects TRBV19 to TRBJ1-1, with TRBD1 identical over 10 bases. V was clipped by 6 bases and J by 4 bases; unmatched bases: 8. The CDR3 spans 15 residues. CDR1 is LNHDA, CDR2 SQIVND, per germline (reference sequence).

This chain connects TRBV9 to TRBJ2-3; D might be TRBD2 (6 bases). Germline V gives CDR1 SGDLS, CDR2 YYNGEE. The CDR3 is made up of 16 amino acids. V gave up 5 bases and J gave up 0 bases, with 16 bases separating them. CDR3 protein: CASRQLHGSSTDTQYF. DNA of the CDR3: TGTGCCAGCAGGCAACTACACGGGAGTAGCACAGATACGCAGTATTTT.

The chain carries TRBV5-1 and TRBJ2-5; D might be TRBD1 (6 bases). CDR1 and CDR2 from the germline V gene are SGHRS and YFSETQ. The CDR3 contains 16 residues. Trimming removed 0 bases from V and 5 bases from J, with 17 bases in between. CDR3 region: CASSLAPQGTTETQYF. The CDR3 DNA reads TGCGCCAGCAGCTTGGCCCCCCAGGGGACGACGGAGACCCAGTACTTC.

This clone has a handful of counts. V gene TRBV7-8 combines with J gene TRBJ1-1; D call uncertain. CDR3 size: 14 residues. With 3 bases removed from V and 4 bases from J, the gap between germline ends came to 12 bases. From germline, CDR1 is SGHVS and CDR2 FQNEAQ. CDR3 bases: TGTGCCAGCAGCTTTAAGTCTAGGAGCACTGAAGCTTTCTTT. Translation: CASSFKSRSTEAFF.

The chain links TRBV4-2 to TRBJ1-5; D unresolved. Germline lookup yields CDR1 LGHNA and CDR2 YNFKEQ. V was cut by 1 base and J by 1 base, with 20 bases left in between. This CDR3 comprises 19 residues. The CDR3 nucleotides are TGTGCCAGCAGCCAAGTCAGCGGGGTCGGAAAGAGGAGCAATCAGCCCCAGCATTTT. Protein sequence: CASSQVSGVGKRSNQPQHF.

This rearrangement joins TRBV24-1 to TRBJ2-2, with a possible D match to TRBD1 (5 bases). Germline values: CDR1 KGHDR, CDR2 SFDVKD. The CDR3 totals 15 residues. The germline V and J ends were trimmed by 5 bases and 1 base, with 10 bases remaining between them. The DNA of the CDR3 is TGTGCCACCAGTGCCCACACAGGGAACACCGGGGAGCTGTTTTTT. Protein: CATSAHTGNTGELFF.

The rearrangement links TRBV5-4 to TRBJ1-2; 8 bases align to TRBD1. The CDR3 consists of 14 residues. Germline V gene data show CDR1 as SGHNT and CDR2 as YYREEE (reference sequence). V was clipped by 4 bases and J by 3 bases; unmatched bases: 5. CDR3 sequence reads: CASSGQGRDYGYTF. The CDR3 DNA reads TGTGCCAGCAGCGGACAGGGCCGGGACTATGGCTACACCTTC.

This chain joins TRBV15 and TRBJ2-7; 12 nucleotides line up with TRBD1. From germline, CDR1 is LNHNV and CDR2 YYDKDF (reference sequence). Trimming cost V 0 bases and J 5 bases; bases outside gene matches: 8. This CDR3 contains 17 residues. CDR3 DNA: TGTGCCACCAGCAGAGATGTTGGGGGACAGGGGGCCCACGAGCAGTACTTC. It yields the protein CATSRDVGGQGAHEQYF.

The chain is built from TRBV18 and TRBJ2-7, with D hard to call. Germline V CDR1 and CDR2: KGHSH, LQKENI. The CDR3 consists of 11 residues. The V end lost 5 bases, the J end lost 5 bases, and 7 bases lay between the germline ends. In DNA form, the CDR3 reads TGTGCCAGCTCAAAGCGCGACGAGCAGTACTTC. It translates to CASSKRDEQYF. Looking up the rest from reference TRBV18 and TRBJ2-7 gives the full variable domain: NAGVMQNPRHLVRRRGQEARLRCSPMKGHSHVYWYRQLPEEGLKFMVYLQKENIIDESGMPKERFSAEFPKEGPSILRIQQVVRGDSAAYFCASSKRDEQYFGPGTRLTVT.

The rearrangement joins TRBV19 to TRBJ2-2, with TRBD1 identical over 9 bases. The ends lost 5 bases at V and 3 bases at J; junction bases unmatched: 7. The CDR3 loop spans 16 amino acids. Germline-derived CDR1 and CDR2 are LNHDA and SQIVND (reference sequence). CDR3 coding DNA: TGTGCCAGTAGTGCCCTGGACAGGGGCTACACCGGGGAGCTGTTTTTT. It is translated as CASSALDRGYTGELFF.

This clone came up once. The rearrangement links TRBV29-1 to TRBJ1-1; D gene uncertain. The germline V gene encodes CDR1 SQVTM and CDR2 ANQGSEA. The V gene lost 4 bases and the J gene lost 7 bases, with 13 bases spanning the gap. The CDR3 contains 12 residues. CDR3 amino acids: CSVVGGPGEAFF. The CDR3 DNA reads TGCAGCGTTGTGGGAGGGCCCGGTGAAGCTTTCTTT.

This clone has more than one count but fewer than ten. V and J are TRBV19 and TRBJ1-4; 7 nucleotides match TRBD1. CDR1 is LNHDA, CDR2 SQIVND, per germline (reference sequence). The V segment lost 7 bases and the J segment 7 bases; nucleotides outside the gene matches: 9. CDR3 length: 14 residues. The CDR3 is CASTLQGSGEKLFF. The CDR3 nucleotides are TGTGCCAGTACCCTACAGGGGAGCGGTGAAAAACTGTTTTTT.

The J gene is TRBJ2-6, the V gene TRBV14; no clear D. Trimming pared 1 base from V and 1 base from J, leaving 2 bases between. Per germline, CDR1 SGHDN and CDR2 FVKESK. The CDR3 has 14 residues. CDR3 region: CASSQASGANVLTF. CDR3 DNA: TGTGCCAGCAGCCAAGCGTCTGGGGCCAACGTCCTGACTTTC.

The V and J genes are TRBV9 and TRBJ2-3, with 12 bases fitting TRBD2. V lost 0 bases to trimming and J lost 3 bases; unmatched junction nucleotides: 8. Germline CDR1 reads SGDLS; CDR2 reads YYNGEE. CDR3 length equals 18 residues. The CDR3 protein is CASSVESLAGGFTDTQYF. DNA for the CDR3: TGTGCCAGCAGCGTAGAATCTCTAGCGGGAGGGTTTACAGATACGCAGTATTTT.

The CDR3 DNA sequence: TGTGCCAGCAGCGATTCAAGGGGGAACACTGAAGCTTTCTTT. It yields the protein CASSDSRGNTEAFF. The chain carries TRBV7-9 and TRBJ1-1, with a possible D match to TRBD1 (5 bases). The germline V gene has CDR1 SEHNR and CDR2 FQNEAQ (reference sequence). The CDR3 extends over 14 amino acids. Trimming took off 5 bases at V and 1 base at J, with 11 bases between the two ends.

The rearrangement uses TRBV25-1 and TRBJ1-4; 9 nucleotides match TRBD1. J lost 8 bases, V lost 2 bases, and 12 bases had no gene match. Germline V lookup: CDR1 MGHDK, CDR2 SYGVNS. The CDR3 contains 17 residues. CDR3: CASSEGIQGAGGEKLFF. The CDR3 DNA reads TGTGCCAGCAGTGAAGGGATACAGGGGGCGGGAGGAGAAAAACTGTTTTTT.

The chain combines TRBV6-4 with TRBJ1-5; 8 nucleotides line up with TRBD1. Per the germline V gene, CDR1 is MRHNA and CDR2 is SNTAGT. The CDR3 runs 17 residues. The junction had 10 bases not matched to a gene; V was cut back by 2 bases and J by 4 bases. CDR3 region: CASSDPLGDRRNQPQHF. The CDR3 nucleotides are TGTGCCAGCAGTGACCCATTGGGGGACAGGAGGAATCAGCCCCAGCATTTT.

This rearrangement joins TRBV7-2 to TRBJ2-1; 10 nucleotides agree with TRBD2. Trimming removed 4 bases from V and 8 bases from J; junction bases left unmatched: 8. CDR1 and CDR2 (germline): SGHTA, FQGNSA. There are 15 residues in the CDR3. In DNA, the CDR3 is TGTGCCAGCAGCTCTCCGGGACTAGCGATCGATGAGCAGTTCTTC. Amino acid sequence: CASSSPGLAIDEQFF.

The chain uses TRBV6-5 and TRBJ1-2; 8 bases match TRBD1. Germline CDR1 and CDR2: MNHEY and SVGAGI. J gave up 4 bases and V 6 bases, and 7 bases lay outside the gene matches. The CDR3 totals 14 residues. The CDR3 DNA reads as TGTGCCAGCAGCGAGACAGGGGTTTTCTATGGCTACACCTTC. This gives the protein CASSETGVFYGYTF.